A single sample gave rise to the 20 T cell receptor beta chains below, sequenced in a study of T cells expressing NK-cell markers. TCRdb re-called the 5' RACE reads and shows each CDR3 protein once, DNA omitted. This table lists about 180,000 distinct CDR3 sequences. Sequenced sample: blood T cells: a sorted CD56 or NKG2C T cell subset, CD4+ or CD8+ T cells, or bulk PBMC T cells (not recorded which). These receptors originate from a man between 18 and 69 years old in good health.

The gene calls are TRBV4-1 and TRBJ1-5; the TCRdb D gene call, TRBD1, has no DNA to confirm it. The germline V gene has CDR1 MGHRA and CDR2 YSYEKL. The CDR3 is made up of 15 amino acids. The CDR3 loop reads CASSHPGLRSQPQHF.

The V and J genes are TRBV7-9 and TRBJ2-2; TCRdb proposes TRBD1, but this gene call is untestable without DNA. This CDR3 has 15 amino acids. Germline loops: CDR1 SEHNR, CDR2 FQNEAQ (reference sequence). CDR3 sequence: CASREPGKTTGELFF.

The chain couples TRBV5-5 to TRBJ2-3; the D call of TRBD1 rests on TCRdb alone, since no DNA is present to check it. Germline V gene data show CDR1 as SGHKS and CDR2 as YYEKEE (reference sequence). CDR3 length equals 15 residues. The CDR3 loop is CASSIGDTHTDTQYF.

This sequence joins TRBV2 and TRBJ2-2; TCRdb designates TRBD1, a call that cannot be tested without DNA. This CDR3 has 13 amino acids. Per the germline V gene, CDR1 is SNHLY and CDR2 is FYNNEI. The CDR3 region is CASRHKGAGELFF.

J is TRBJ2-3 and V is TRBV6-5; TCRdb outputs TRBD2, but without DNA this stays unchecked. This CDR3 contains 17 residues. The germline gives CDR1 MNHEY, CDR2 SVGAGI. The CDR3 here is CASSSRLAGGRTDTQYF.

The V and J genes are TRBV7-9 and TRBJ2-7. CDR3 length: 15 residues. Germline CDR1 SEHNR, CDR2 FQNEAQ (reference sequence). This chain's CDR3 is CASSLFRDKPYEQYF.

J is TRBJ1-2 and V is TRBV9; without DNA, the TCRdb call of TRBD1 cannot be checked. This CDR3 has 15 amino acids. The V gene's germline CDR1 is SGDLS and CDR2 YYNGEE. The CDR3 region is CASSARRDTFLGYTF. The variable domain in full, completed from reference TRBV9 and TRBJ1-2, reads DSGVTQTPKHLITATGQRVTLRCSPRSGDLSVYWYQQSLDQGLQFLIQYYNGEERAKGNILERFSAQQFPDLHSELNLSSLELGDSALYFCASSARRDTFLGYTFGSGTRLTVV.

The CDR3 loop reads CASSQVGNAGELFF. The rearrangement joins TRBV4-1 to TRBJ2-2. The germline V gene has CDR1 MGHRA and CDR2 YSYEKL. The CDR3 sequence is 14 residues long.

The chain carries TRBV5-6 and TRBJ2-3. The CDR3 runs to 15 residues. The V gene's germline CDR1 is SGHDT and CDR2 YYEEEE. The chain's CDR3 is CASSLAGIGADTQYF.

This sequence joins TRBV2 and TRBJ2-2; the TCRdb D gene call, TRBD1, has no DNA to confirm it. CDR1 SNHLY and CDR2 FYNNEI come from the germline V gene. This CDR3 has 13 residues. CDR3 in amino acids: CASSGGNTGELFF.

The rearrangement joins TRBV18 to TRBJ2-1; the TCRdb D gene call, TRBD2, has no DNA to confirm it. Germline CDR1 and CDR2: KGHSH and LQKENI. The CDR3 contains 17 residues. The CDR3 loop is CASSPGLAGGSYNEQFF.

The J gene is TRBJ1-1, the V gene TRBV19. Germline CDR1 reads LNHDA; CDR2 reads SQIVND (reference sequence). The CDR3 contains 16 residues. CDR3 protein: CASSITIVVRNTEAFF.

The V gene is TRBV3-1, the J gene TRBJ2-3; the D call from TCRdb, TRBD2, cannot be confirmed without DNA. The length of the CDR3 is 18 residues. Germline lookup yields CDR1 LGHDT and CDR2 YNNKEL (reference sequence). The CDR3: CASSQEGLAGWLTDTQYF.

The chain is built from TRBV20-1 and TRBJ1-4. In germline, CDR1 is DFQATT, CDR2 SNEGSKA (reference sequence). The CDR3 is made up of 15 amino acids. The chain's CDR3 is CSAGERGATNEKLFF.

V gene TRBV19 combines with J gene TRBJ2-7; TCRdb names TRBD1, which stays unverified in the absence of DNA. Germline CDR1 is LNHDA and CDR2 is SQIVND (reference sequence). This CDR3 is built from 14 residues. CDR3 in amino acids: CASSKDRGYYEQYF. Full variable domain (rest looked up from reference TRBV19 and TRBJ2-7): DGGITQSPKYLFRKEGQNVTLSCEQNLNHDAMYWYRQDPGQGLRLIYYSQIVNDFQKGDIAEGYSVSREKKESFPLTVTSAQKNPTAFYLCASSKDRGYYEQYFGPGTRLTVT.

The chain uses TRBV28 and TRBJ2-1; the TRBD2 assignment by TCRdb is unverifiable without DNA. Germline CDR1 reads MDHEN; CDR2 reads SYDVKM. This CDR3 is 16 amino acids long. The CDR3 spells CASSPQAGRMYNEQFF. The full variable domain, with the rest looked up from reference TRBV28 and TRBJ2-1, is DVKVTQSSRYLVKRTGEKVFLECVQDMDHENMFWYRQDPGLGLRLIYFSYDVKMKEKGDIPEGYSVSREKKERFSLILESASTNQTSMYLCASSPQAGRMYNEQFFGPGTRLTVL.

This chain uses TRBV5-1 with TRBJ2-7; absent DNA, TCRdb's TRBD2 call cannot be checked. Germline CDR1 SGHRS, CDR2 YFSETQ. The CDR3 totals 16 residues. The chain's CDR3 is CASSSLVEGGVYEQYF.

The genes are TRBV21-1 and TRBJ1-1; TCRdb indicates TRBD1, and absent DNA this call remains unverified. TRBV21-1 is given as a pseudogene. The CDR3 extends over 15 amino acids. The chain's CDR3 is CASSKIRGDNTEAFF.

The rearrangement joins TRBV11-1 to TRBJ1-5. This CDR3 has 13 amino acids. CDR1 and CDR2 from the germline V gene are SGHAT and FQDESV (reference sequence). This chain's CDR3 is CASSLKPNQPQHF.

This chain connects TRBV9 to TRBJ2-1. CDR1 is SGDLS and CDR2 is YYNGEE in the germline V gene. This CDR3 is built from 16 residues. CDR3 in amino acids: CASSVSSTDHYNEQFF.